This is a list of T cell receptor beta chains from one sample in a study of blood T cell repertoires in COVID-19. The data were produced by immunoSEQ multiplex PCR, yet TCRdb's version contains in-frame clones alone and is incomplete. The sample contains tens of thousands of clones, 85% to 90% of which appear only once. Sequenced sample: peripheral blood. These receptor sequences come from a man in his 70s with acute or convalescent COVID-19. Both conserved end residues are part of each CDR3. The order of the fields is V gene, D gene, clone size, J gene, CDR3 protein, CDR3 DNA. A D gene is named only where the DNA matches it firmly. Rows may omit the clone size; those that give it use once, few, many or a size class.

TRBV10-3	TRBD2	NA	TRBJ2-1	CAIKRAGETEQFF	TGTGCCATCAAGCGAGCGGGGGAGACTGAGCAGTTCTTC
TRBV7-9	NA	NA	TRBJ2-1	CASSLDTYNEQFF	TGTGCCAGCAGCTTAGACACCTACAATGAGCAGTTCTTC
TRBV19	TRBD1	NA	TRBJ2-5	CASSLFRGGNQETQYF	TGTGCCAGTAGCCTTTTTAGAGGGGGCAACCAAGAGACCCAGTACTTC
TRBV7-9	NA	once	TRBJ2-5	CASSLPQKETQYF	TGTGCCAGCAGCTTGCCACAGAAAGAGACCCAGTACTTC
TRBV7-9	NA	NA	TRBJ1-2	CASSLEQNYGYTF	TGTGCCAGCAGCTTAGAACAGAACTATGGCTACACCTTC
TRBV5-1	NA	NA	TRBJ2-3	CASSSDGSGTDTQYF	TGCGCCAGCAGCTCCGATGGTAGCGGCACAGATACGCAGTATTTT
TRBV5-1	NA	NA	TRBJ1-4	CASRSAYAGVNEKLFF	TGCGCCAGCAGAAGTGCGTACGCAGGGGTAAATGAAAAACTGTTTTTT
TRBV6-1	NA	NA	TRBJ2-3	CASSEGASGLTDTQYF	TGTGCCAGCAGTGAGGGGGCTAGCGGCCTCACAGATACGCAGTATTTT
TRBV12-3/TRBV12-4	NA	NA	TRBJ1-5	CASSLAGDQPQHF	TGTGCCAGCAGTTTAGCAGGGGATCAGCCCCAGCATTTT
TRBV7-8	TRBD1	NA	TRBJ1-3	CASSPVRTGLSGNTIYF	TGTGCCAGCAGCCCGGTCCGGACAGGGCTATCTGGAAACACCATATATTTT
TRBV5-5	TRBD1	NA	TRBJ1-6	CASSLTGDNSPLHF	TGTGCCAGCAGCTTGACAGGGGATAATTCACCCCTCCACTTT
TRBV30	NA	NA	TRBJ1-5	CAWGYQGTQHF	TGTGCCTGGGGGTATCAGGGGACCCAGCATTTT
TRBV19	TRBD2	NA	TRBJ2-5	CASSGIAGKIQETQYF	TGTGCCAGTAGTGGCATAGCGGGGAAGATCCAAGAGACCCAGTACTTC
TRBV10-3	TRBD1	NA	TRBJ1-2	CAISGTGRKGSDYGYTF	TGTGCCATCAGTGGGACAGGGAGGAAAGGAAGCGACTATGGCTACACCTTC
TRBV28	TRBD1	NA	TRBJ1-2	CASKQGGLYGYTF	TGTGCCAGCAAGCAGGGGGGTCTTTATGGCTACACCTTC
TRBV9	NA	NA	TRBJ2-5	CASSVDGGLRETQYF	TGTGCCAGCAGCGTAGATGGGGGCCTTCGAGAGACCCAGTACTTC
TRBV11-2	NA	NA	TRBJ2-6	CASSTRLVGANVLTF	TGTGCCAGCAGCACCCGCCTAGTTGGGGCCAACGTCCTGACTTTC